This T cell receptor beta chain was sequenced in a study of T cell responses to AZD1222 COVID-19 vaccine. Study observations and caveats: Repertoires were obtained solely post-peak T cell response.

This clone was seen only once. Its antigen remains unknown. Repertoires were generated with immunoSEQ multiplex PCR, while TCRdb's copy carries only in-frame clones and drops some. The table has 150,000 or so clones, around 85% seen once. The receptor was derived from an adult in good health. Sequenced material: peripheral blood, taken on day 0 of MenACWY control vaccination.

The DNA for the CDR3 is TGCGCCAGCAGCCTATCCCCGGGAGGAGGAGCTTTCTTT. Translation gives CASSLSPGGGAFF. The chain carries TRBV5-1 and TRBJ1-1; D is uncertain. Germline assignment: CDR1 SGHRS and CDR2 YFSETQ. V dropped 4 bases and J dropped 10 bases, with 17 bases sitting between them. The CDR3 extends over 13 amino acids. Full variable domain (outside the CDR3, taken from reference TRBV5-1 and TRBJ1-1): KAGVTQTPRYLIKTRGQQVTLSCSPISGHRSVSWYQQTPGQGLQFLFEYFSETQRNKGNFPGRFSGRQFSNSRSEMNVSTLELGDSALYLCASSLSPGGGAFFGQGTRLTVV.